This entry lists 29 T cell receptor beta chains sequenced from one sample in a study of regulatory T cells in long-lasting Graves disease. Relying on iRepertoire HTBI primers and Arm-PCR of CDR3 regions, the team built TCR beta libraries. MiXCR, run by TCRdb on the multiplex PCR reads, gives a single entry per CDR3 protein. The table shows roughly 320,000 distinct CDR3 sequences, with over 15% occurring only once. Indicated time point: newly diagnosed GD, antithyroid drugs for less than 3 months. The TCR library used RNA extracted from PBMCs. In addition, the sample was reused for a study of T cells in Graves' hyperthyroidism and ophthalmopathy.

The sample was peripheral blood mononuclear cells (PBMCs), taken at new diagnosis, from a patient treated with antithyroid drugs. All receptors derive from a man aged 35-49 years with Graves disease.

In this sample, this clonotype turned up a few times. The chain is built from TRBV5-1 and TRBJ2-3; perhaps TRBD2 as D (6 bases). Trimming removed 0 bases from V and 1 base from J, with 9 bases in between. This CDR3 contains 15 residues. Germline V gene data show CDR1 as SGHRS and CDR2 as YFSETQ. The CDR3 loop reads CASSLAGRRTDTQYF. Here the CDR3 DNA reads TGCGCCAGCAGCTTGGCCGGGAGACGCACAGATACGCAGTATTTT.

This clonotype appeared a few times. The CDR3 loop reads CASSQDRTDREQYF. DNA of the CDR3: TGCGCCAGCAGCCAAGACCGGACAGATCGGGAGCAGTACTTC. The chain recombines TRBV4-3 with TRBJ2-7; D is possibly TRBD1 (6 bases). This CDR3 has 14 amino acids. Trimming stripped 0 bases from V and 7 bases from J, with 13 bases between. Germline CDR1 reads LGHNA; CDR2 reads YSLEER.

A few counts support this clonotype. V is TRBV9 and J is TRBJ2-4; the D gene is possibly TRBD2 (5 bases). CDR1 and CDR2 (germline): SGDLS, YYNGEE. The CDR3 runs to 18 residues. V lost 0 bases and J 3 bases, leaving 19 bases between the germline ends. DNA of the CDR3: TGTGCCAGCAGCGTAGGTTTCGGGGATTTCGGAGGCAAAAACATTCAGTACTTC. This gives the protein CASSVGFGDFGGKNIQYF.

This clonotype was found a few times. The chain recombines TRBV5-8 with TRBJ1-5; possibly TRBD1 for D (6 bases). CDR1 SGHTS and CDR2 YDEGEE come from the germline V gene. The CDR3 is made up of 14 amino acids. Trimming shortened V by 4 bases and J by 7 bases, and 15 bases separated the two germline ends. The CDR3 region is CASSGRGVGQPQHF. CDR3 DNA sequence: TGTGCCAGCAGCGGGAGGGGGGTTGGCCAGCCCCAGCATTTT.

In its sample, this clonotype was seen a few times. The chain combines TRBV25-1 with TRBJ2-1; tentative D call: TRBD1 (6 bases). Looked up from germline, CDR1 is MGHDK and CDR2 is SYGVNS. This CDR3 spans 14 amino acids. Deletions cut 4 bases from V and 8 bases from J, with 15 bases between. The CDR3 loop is CASSADYRVDEQFF. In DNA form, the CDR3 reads TGTGCCAGCAGTGCCGACTACAGGGTCGATGAGCAGTTCTTC.

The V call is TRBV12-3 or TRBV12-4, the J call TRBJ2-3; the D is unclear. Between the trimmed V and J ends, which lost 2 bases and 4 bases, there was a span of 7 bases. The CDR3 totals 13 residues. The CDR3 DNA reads TGTGCCAGCAGTTTAAGTGAGGCAGATACGCAGTATTTT. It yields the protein CASSLSEADTQYF.

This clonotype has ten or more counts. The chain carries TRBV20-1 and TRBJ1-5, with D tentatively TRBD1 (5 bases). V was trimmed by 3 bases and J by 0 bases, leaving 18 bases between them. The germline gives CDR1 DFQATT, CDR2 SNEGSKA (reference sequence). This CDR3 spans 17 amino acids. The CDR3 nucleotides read TGCAGTGCTAGTGGGTTAAGGGGATTTGTTAGCAATCAGCCCCAGCATTTT. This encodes CSASGLRGFVSNQPQHF.

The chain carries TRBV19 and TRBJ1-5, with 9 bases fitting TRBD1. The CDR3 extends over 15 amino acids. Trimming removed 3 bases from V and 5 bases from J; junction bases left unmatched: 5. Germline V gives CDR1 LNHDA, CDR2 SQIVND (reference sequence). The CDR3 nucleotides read TGTGCCAGTAGTATCCGGGACAGGGTTGATCAGCCCCAGCATTTT. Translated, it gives CASSIRDRVDQPQHF. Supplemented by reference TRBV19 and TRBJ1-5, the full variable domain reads DGGITQSPKYLFRKEGQNVTLSCEQNLNHDAMYWYRQDPGQGLRLIYYSQIVNDFQKGDIAEGYSVSREKKESFPLTVTSAQKNPTAFYLCASSIRDRVDQPQHFGDGTRLSIL.

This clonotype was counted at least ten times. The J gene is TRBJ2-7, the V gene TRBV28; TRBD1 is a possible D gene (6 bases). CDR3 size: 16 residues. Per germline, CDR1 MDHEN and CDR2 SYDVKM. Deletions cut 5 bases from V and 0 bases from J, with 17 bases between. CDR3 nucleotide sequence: TGTGCCAGCAGTGTTTACAGGGCCCTAAGCTCCTACGAGCAGTACTTC. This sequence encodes CASSVYRALSSYEQYF.

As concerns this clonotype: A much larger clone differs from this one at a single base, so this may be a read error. In DNA form, the CDR3 reads TGTGCCAGCAGCGACGGGACAGGGAGTTACGAGCAGTACTTC. Translating gives CASSDGTGSYEQYF. This chain connects TRBV7-9 to TRBJ2-7; 9 bases fit TRBD1. This CDR3 is built from 14 residues. The J segment lost 4 bases and the V segment lost 5 bases, leaving 6 bases of the junction unmatched. The germline gives CDR1 SEHNR, CDR2 FQNEAQ (reference sequence). The full variable domain, completed using reference TRBV7-9 and TRBJ2-7, is DTGVSQNPRHKITKRGQNVTFRCDPISEHNRLYWYRQTLGQGPEFLTYFQNEAQLEKSRLLSDRFSAERPKGSFSTLEIQRTEQGDSAMYLCASSDGTGSYEQYFGPGTRLTVT.

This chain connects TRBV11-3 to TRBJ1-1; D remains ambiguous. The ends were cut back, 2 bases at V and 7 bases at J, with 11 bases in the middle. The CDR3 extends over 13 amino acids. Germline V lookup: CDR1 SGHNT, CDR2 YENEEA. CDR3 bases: TGTGCCAGCAGCTTAATTGGGTCCGGTGAAGCTTTCTTT. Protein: CASSLIGSGEAFF. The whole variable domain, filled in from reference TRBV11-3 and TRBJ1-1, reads EAGVVQSPRYKIIEKKQPVAFWCNPISGHNTLYWYLQNLGQGPELLIRYENEEAVDDSQLPKDRFSAERLKGVDSTLKIQPAELGDSAVYLCASSLIGSGEAFFGQGTRLTVV.

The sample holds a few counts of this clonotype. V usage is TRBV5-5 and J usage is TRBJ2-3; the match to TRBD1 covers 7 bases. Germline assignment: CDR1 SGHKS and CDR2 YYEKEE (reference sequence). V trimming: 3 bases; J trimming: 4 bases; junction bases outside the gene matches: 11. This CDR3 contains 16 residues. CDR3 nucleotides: TGTGCCAGCAGCTGGGGAGATAGGGGGCTTGCAGATACGCAGTATTTT. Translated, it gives CASSWGDRGLADTQYF. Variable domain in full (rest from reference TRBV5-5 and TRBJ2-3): DAGVTQSPTHLIKTRGQQVTLRCSPISGHKSVSWYQQVLGQGPQFIFQYYEKEERGRGNFPDRFSARQFPNYSSELNVNALLLGDSALYLCASSWGDRGLADTQYFGPGTRLTVL.

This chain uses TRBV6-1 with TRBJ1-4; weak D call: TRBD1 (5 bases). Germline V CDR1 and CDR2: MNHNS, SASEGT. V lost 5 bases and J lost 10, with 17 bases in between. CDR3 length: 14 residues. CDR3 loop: CASSTTGGDGKLFF. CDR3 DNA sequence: TGTGCCAGCAGTACAACAGGAGGTGACGGAAAACTGTTTTTT.

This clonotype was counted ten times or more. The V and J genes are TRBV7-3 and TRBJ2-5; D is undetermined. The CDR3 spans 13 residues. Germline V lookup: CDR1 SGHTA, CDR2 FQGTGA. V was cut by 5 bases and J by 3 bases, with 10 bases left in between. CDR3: CASSRDTKETQYF. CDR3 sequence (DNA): TGTGCCAGCAGCCGAGATACCAAAGAGACCCAGTACTTC.

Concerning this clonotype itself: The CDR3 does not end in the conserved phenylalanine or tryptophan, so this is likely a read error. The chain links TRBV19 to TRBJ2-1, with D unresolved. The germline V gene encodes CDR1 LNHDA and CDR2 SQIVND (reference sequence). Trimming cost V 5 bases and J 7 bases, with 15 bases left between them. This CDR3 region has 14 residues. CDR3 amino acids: CASSGRVGVNEQFL. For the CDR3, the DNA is TGTGCCAGTAGTGGCCGAGTTGGGGTTAATGAGCAGTTCCTC.

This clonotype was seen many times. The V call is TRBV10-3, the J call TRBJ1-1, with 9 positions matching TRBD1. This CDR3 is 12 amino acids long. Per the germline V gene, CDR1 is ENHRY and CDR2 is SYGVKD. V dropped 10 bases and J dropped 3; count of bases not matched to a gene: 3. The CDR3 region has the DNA TGTGCCAGCAGGACAGGGGACACTGAAGCTTTCTTT. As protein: CASRTGDTEAFF.

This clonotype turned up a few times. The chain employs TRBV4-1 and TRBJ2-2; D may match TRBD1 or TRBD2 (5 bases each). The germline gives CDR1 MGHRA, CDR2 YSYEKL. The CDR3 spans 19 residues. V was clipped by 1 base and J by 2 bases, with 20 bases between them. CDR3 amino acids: CASSQGWDGPSANTGELFF. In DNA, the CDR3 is TGCGCCAGCAGCCAAGGGTGGGACGGCCCCTCGGCAAACACCGGGGAGCTGTTTTTT.

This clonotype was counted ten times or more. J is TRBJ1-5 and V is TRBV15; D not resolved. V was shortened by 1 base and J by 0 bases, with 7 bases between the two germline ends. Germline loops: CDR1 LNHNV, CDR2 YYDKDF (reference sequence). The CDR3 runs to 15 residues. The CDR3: CATSRVITSNQPQHF. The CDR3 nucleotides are TGTGCCACCAGCAGAGTTATCACTAGCAATCAGCCCCAGCATTTT.

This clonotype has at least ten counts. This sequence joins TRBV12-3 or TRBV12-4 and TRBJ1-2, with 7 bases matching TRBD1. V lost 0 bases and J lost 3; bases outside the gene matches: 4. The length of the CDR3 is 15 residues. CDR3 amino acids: CASSLAIGGYYGYTF. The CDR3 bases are TGTGCCAGCAGTTTAGCGATAGGGGGCTACTATGGCTACACCTTC.

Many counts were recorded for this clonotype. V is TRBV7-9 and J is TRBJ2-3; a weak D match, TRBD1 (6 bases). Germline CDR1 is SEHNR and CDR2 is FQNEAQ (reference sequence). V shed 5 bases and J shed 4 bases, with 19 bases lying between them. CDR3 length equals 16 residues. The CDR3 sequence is CASSTSLGHHPDTQYF. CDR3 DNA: TGTGCCAGCAGCACAAGTTTGGGACATCATCCAGATACGCAGTATTTT.

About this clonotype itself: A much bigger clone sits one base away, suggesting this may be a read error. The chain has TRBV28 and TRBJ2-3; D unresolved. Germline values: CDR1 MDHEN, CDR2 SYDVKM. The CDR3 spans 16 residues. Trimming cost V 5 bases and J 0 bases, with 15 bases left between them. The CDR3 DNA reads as TGTGCCAGCAGTGACCCCCGTGGACCTAGCACAGATACGCAGTATTTT. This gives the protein CASSDPRGPSTDTQYF.

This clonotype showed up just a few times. The CDR3 DNA is TGTGCCAGTAGTAATAGCGTGAGCACTGAAGCTTTCTTT. This translates into CASSNSVSTEAFF. V is TRBV19 and J is TRBJ1-1, with unresolved D. V was pared by 4 bases and J by 4 bases, with 10 bases between. There are 13 residues in the CDR3. The germline CDR1 and CDR2 sequences are LNHDA and SQIVND (reference sequence).

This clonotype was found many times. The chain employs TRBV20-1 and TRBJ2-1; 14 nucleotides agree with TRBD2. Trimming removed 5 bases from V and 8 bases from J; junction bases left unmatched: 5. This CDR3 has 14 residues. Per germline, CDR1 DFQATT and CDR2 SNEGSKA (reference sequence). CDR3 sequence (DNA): TGCAGTGCTCCCTCGGGACTAGCGGGAGATGAGCAGTTCTTC. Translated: CSAPSGLAGDEQFF.

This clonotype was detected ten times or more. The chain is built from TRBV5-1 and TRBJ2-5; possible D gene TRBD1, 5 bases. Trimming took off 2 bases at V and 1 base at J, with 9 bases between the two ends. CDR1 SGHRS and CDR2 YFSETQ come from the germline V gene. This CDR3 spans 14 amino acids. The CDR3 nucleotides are TGCGCCAGCAGCTTAATGGACACCCAAGAGACCCAGTACTTC. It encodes CASSLMDTQETQYF.

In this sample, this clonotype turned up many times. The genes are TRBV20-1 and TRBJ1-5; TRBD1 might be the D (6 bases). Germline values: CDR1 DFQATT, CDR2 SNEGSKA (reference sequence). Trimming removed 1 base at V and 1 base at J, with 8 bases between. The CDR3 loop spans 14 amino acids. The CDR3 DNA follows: TGCAGTGCTAGAGTCAGGGGAAGCAATCAGCCCCAGCATTTT. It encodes CSARVRGSNQPQHF.

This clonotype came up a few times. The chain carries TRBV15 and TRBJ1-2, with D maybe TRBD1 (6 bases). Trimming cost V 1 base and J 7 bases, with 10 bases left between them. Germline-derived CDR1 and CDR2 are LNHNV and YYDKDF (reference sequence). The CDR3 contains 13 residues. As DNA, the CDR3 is TGTGCCACCAGCAGAGTGGGGGCGGTTGGCTACACCTTC. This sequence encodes CATSRVGAVGYTF.

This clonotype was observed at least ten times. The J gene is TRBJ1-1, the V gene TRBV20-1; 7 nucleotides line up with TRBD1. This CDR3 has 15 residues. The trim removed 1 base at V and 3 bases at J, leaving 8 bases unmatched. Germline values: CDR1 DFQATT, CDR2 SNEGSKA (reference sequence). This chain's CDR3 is CSARVAGGLDTEAFF. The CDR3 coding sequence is TGCAGTGCTAGAGTGGCAGGGGGGTTGGACACTGAAGCTTTCTTT.

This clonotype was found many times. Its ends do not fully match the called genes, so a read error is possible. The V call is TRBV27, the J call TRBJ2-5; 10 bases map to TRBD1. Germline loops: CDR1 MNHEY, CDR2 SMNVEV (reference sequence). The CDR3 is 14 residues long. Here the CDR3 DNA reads TGTGCCAGCCGTTTCGGGGACAGGGGAGAGACCCAGTACTTC. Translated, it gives CASRFGDRGETQYF.

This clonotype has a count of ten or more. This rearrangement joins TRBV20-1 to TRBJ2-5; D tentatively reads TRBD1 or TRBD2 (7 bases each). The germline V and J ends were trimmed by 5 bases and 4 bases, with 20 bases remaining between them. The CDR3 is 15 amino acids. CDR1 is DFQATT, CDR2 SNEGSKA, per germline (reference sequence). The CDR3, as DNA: TGCAGTGCTCCGAGACAGGGAGGGGGTCGAGAGACCCAGTACTTC. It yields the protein CSAPRQGGGRETQYF.